This T cell receptor beta chain is drawn from a study of blood T cell repertoires in COVID-19. Study information: The samples span acute and convalescent COVID-19 from the United States, Italy and Spain. In each case, the material was cDNA or gDNA derived from T cells, B-cell-depleted T cells, or PBMCs.

In the original analysis: Reference gene primer amplification in the assay estimated nucleated cell counts. The repertoire was sequenced with immunoSEQ multiplex PCR; TCRdb's copy has only in-frame clones and lacks some. D and trimming were read from the DNA, whereas the V and J calls and clone size are those reported in that table. This table has 100,000 to 150,000 clones, around 80% appearing once. This CDR3 is built from 13 residues. V lost 4 bases, J lost 4 bases, and 11 bases lay in between. Germline CDR1 and CDR2: SGHNT and YYREEE (reference sequence). The genes are TRBV5-4 and TRBJ1-1, with a tentative D call TRBD1 (6 bases). The sample comprised peripheral blood. This receptor was obtained from a man in his forties or fifties with active or convalescent COVID-19. The CDR3 nucleotides are TGTGCCAGCAGCGGCAGGGGTGGCACTGAAGCTTTCTTT. Its protein product is CASSGRGGTEAFF.